The clone carrying this TCR beta chain was detected only a few times. Antigen specificity is unknown. A J-beta primer mix and a sample-barcoded 5' primer were used in a second PCR of about 7 to 12 cycles. TCRdb re-derived calls from the 5' RACE reads in MiXCR, one entry per CDR3 protein. Altogether nearly 800,000 distinct CDR3 sequences are present, roughly 25% being singletons, with the ten largest covering 3.7%. CDR1 and CDR2 from the germline V gene are ENHRY and SYGVKD. CDR3 size: 15 residues. These data originate in a study of blood T cells in healthy people across ages. Study conclusions and caveats: It was not possible, with unsorted PBMCs, to conclusively compare naive and antigen-experienced cells. With donor CMV status unknown, expanded clonotype changes were possibly confounded.

Total RNA, at least 6 micrograms per sample, came from PBMCs. The sample was also linked to a second study, of T cells of mothers and their children. That source adds: Inherited differences only slightly affect thymic shaping of TCR recombination output.

The receptor was isolated from a boy aged 10-17 years in good health. Sequenced sample: blood. The rearrangement links TRBV10-3 to TRBJ2-1, with a possible D match to TRBD2 (6 bases). The end of the DNA is better explained by TRBJ2-5, so the J call may be wrong. The CDR3 nucleotides read TGTGCCATCAGTGAGCCCGCGACTAGTGGAGAGACCCAGTACTTC. Protein product: CAISEPATSGETQYF.